Sequencing of this T cell receptor beta chain was carried out in a study of molecular identifiers for immune sequencing clone quantification. In TCRdb, the PCR reads were re-called with MiXCR into one record per CDR3 protein. This sample yields nearly 650,000 distinct CDR3 sequences, of which about 25% are seen a single time; approximately 0.75% belongs to the top ten. This CDR3 has 14 amino acids. J lost 5 bases, V lost 2 bases, and 5 bases had no gene match. Germline assignment: CDR1 MNHEY and CDR2 SVGAGI. In its sample, this clonotype was seen many times. Its antigen is still unknown. Study outcomes and limitations: More than 97% of effector molecules, versus under 1% of naive-cell molecules, belonged to clones above 20 RNA copies. The sizes of highly expanded clones could be underestimated when identical TCR molecules share a barcode.

The chain has TRBV6-5 and TRBJ1-1, with 7 bases that match TRBD1. This TCR was sampled from a human donor in good health. Some libraries in this study had Jurkat cell RNA spiked in. Sequenced input: naive CD8+ T cells from blood, with Jurkat cell RNA spiked in. Regarding subset: FACS-sorted CD8+CD4-CCR7+CD45RA+ naive T cells. As DNA, the CDR3 is TGTGCCAGCAGTTACGGGGACAGAGATACTGAAGCTTTCTTT. Its translation: CASSYGDRDTEAFF.